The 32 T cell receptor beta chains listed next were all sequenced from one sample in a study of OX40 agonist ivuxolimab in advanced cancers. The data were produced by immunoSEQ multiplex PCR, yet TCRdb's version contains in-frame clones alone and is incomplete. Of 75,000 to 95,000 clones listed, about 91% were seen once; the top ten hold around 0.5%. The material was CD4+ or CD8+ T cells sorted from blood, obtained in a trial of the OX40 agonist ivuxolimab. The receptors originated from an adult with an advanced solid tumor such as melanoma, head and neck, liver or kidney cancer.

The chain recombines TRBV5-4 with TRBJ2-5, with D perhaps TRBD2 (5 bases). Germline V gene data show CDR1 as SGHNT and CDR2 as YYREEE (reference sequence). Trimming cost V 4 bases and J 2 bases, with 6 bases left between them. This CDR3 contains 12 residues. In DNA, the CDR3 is TGTGCCAGCAGCCGGGATCAAGAGACCCAGTACTTC. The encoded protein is CASSRDQETQYF.

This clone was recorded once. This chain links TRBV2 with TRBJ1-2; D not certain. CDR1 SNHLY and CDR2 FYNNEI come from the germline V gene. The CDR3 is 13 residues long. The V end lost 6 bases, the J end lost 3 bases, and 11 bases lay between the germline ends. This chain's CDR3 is CASSQHSDYGYTF. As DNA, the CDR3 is TGTGCCAGCAGCCAACACAGTGACTATGGCTACACCTTC.

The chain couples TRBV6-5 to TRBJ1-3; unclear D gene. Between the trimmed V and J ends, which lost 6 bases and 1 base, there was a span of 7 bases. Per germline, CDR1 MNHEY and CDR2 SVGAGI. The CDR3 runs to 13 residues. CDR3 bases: TGTGCCAGCAGAGGAGATTCTGGAAACACCATATATTTT. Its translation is CASRGDSGNTIYF.

The DNA for the CDR3 is TGCGCCAGCAGCCCAGGGACTAGCGGGAACTACAATGAGCAGTTCTTC. Translation: CASSPGTSGNYNEQFF. The chain carries TRBV10-1 and TRBJ2-1; the match to TRBD2 covers 13 bases. V lost 6 bases, J lost 3 bases, and 5 bases stayed unmatched. Germline V lookup: CDR1 WNHNN, CDR2 SYGVQD (reference sequence). The CDR3 has 16 amino acids.

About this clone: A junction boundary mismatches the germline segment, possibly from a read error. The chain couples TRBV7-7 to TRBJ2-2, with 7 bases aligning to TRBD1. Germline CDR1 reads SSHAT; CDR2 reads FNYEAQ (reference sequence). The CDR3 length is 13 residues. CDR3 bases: TGTGCTAGCAGCCGACAGGGCGCCGGGGAGCTGTTTTTT. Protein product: CASSRQGAGELFF. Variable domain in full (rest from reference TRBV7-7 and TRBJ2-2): GAGVSQSPRYKVTKRGQDVTLRCDPISSHATLYWYQQALGQGPEFLTYFNYEAQPDKSGLPSDRFSAERPEGSISTLTIQRTEQRDSAMYRCASSRQGAGELFFGEGSRLTVL.

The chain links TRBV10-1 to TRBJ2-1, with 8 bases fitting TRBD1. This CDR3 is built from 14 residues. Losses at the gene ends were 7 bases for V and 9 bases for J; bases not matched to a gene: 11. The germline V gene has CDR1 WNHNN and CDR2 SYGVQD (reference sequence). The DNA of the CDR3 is TGCGCCAGCATTCTGGGGACAGGTAAGGGTGAGCAGTTCTTC. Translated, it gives CASILGTGKGEQFF.

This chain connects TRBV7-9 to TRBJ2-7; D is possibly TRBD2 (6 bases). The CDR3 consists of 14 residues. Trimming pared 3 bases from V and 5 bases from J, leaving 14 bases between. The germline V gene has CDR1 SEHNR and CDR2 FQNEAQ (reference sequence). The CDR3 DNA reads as TGTGCCAGCAGCTTCGGGGGAGGAGGAAACGAGCAGTACTTC. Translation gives CASSFGGGGNEQYF.

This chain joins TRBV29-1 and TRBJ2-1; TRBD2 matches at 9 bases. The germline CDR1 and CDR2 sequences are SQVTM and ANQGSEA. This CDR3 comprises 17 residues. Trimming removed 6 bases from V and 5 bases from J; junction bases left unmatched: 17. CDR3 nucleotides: TGCAGCGTCTTCAAATTTCCACGGACTAGCGCCAACAATGAGCAGTTCTTC. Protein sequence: CSVFKFPRTSANNEQFF.

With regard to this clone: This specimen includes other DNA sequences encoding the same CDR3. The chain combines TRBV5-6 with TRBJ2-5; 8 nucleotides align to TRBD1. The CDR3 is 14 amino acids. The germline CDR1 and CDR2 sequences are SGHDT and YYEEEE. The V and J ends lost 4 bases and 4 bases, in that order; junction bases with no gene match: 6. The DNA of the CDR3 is TGTGCCAGCAGCCCCGGACAGGGACGAGAGACCCAGTACTTC. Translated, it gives CASSPGQGRETQYF.

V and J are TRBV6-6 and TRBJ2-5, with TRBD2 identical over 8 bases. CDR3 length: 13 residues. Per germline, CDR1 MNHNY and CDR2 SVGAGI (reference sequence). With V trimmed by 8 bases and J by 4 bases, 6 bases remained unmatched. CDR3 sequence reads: CASGAGGRETQYF. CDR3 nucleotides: TGTGCCAGCGGCGCGGGGGGCAGAGAGACCCAGTACTTC.

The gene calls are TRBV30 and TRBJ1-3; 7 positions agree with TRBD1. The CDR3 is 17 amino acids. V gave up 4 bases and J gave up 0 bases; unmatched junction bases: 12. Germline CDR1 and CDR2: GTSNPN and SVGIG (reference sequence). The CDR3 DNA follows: TGTGCCTGGATGAAACAACCGACAGGGAGCTCTGGAAACACCATATATTTT. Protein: CAWMKQPTGSSGNTIYF.

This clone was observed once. CDR3 sequence (DNA): TGTGCCAGTAGTATAGATCCGGGTGAAGCTTTCTTT. Residues: CASSIDPGEAFF. The chain joins TRBV19 to TRBJ1-1, with unresolved D. The CDR3 length is 12 residues. Deletions cut 0 bases from V and 7 bases from J, with 6 bases between. Looked up from germline, CDR1 is LNHDA and CDR2 is SQIVND (reference sequence).

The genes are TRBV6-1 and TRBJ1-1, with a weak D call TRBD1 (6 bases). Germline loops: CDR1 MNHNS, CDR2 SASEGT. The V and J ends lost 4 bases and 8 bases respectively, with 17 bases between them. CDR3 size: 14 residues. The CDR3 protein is CASSGPGGKEEAFF. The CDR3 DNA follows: TGTGCCAGCAGTGGGCCGGGGGGCAAAGAAGAAGCTTTCTTT.

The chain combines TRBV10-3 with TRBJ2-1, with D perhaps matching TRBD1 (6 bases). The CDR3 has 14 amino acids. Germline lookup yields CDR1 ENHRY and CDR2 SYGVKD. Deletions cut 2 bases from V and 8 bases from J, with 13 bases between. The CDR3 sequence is CAISEGTGFDEQFF. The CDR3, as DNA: TGTGCCATCAGTGAGGGTACAGGGTTTGATGAGCAGTTCTTC.

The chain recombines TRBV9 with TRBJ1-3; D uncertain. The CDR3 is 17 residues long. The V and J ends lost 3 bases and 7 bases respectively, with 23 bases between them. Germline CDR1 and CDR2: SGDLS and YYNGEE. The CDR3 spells CASSASTSQFEGNTIYF. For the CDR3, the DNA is TGTGCCAGCAGCGCGTCGACCAGCCAATTTGAAGGTAACACCATATATTTT.

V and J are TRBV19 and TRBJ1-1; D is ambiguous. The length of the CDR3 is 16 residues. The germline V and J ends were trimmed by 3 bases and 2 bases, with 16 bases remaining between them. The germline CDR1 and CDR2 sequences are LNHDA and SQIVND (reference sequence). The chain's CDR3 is CASSMRGLRGNTEAFF. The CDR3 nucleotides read TGTGCCAGTAGTATGAGAGGTCTCCGGGGTAACACTGAAGCTTTCTTT.

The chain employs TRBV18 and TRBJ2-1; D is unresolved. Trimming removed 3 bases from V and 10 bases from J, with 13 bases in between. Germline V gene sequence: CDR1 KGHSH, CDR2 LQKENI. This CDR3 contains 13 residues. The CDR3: CASSPSGRPEQFF. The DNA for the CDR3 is TGTGCCAGCTCACCCTCAGGAAGGCCCGAGCAGTTCTTC.

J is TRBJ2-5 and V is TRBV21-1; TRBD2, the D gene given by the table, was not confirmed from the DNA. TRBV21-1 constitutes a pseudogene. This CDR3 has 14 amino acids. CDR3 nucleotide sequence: TGTGCCAGCCACGAGGCAGACCCAAGGGAGACCCAGTACTTC. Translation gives CASHEADPRETQYF.

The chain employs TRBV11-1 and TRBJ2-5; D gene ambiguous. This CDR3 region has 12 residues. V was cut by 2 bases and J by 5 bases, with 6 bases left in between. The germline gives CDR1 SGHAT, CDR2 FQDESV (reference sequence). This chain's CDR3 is CASSLSEETQYF. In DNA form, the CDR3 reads TGTGCCAGCAGCTTATCGGAGGAGACCCAGTACTTC.

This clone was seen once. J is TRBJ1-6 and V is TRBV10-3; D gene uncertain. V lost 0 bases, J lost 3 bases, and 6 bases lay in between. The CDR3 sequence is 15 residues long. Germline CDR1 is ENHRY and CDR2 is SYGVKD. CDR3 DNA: TGTGCCATCAGTGAGTCTCAGGTCTATAATTCACCCCTCCACTTT. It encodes CAISESQVYNSPLHF.

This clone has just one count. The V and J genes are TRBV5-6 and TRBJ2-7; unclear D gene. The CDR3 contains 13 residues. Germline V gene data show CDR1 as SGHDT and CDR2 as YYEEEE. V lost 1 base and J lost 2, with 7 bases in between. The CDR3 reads CASSLTATYEQYF. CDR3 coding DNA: TGTGCCAGCAGCTTGACCGCGACCTACGAGCAGTACTTC.

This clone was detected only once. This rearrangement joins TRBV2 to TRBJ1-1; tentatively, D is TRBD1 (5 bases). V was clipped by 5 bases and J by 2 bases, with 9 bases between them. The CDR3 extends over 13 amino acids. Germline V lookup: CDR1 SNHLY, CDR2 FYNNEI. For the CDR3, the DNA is TGTGCCAGCAGTAGGGACCCCAACACTGAAGCTTTCTTT. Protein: CASSRDPNTEAFF.

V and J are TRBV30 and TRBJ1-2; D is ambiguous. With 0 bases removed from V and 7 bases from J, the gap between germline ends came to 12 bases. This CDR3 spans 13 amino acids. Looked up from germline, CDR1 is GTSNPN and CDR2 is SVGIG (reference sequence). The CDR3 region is CAWSVGLESGYTF. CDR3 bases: TGTGCCTGGAGTGTTGGGTTGGAGTCTGGCTACACCTTC.

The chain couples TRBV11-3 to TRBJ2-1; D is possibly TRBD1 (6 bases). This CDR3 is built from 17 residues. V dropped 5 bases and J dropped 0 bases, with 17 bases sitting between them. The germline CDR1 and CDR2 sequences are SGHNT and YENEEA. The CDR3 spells CASSPFDRWSSYNEQFF. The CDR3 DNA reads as TGTGCCAGCAGCCCCTTTGACAGGTGGAGCTCCTACAATGAGCAGTTCTTC.

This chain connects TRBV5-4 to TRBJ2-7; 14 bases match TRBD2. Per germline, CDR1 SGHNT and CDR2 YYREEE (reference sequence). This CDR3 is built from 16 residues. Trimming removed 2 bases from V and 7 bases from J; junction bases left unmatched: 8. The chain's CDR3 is CASSFPGTSGSGEQYF. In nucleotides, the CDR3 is TGTGCCAGCAGCTTCCCCGGGACTAGCGGGAGTGGGGAGCAGTACTTC.

CDR3 loop: CASSFRMDTEAFF. In DNA form, the CDR3 reads TGTGCCAGCAGTTTCCGGATGGACACTGAAGCTTTCTTT. The chain uses TRBV6-5 and TRBJ1-1; D gene uncertain. Trimming left V 4 bases short and J 3 bases short, with 9 bases between. This CDR3 is built from 13 residues. Germline CDR1 and CDR2: MNHEY and SVGAGI.

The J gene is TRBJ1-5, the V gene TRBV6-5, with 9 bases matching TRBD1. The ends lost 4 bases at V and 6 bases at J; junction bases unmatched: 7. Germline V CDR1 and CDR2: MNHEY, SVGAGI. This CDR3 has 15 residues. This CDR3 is CASSSTGTGSQPQHF. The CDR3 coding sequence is TGTGCCAGCAGTTCAACCGGGACAGGGTCTCAGCCCCAGCATTTT.

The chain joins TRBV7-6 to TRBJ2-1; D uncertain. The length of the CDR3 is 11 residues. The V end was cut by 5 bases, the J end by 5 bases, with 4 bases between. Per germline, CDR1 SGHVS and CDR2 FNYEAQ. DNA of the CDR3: TGTGCCAGCAGCCTTAACAATGAGCAGTTCTTC. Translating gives CASSLNNEQFF.

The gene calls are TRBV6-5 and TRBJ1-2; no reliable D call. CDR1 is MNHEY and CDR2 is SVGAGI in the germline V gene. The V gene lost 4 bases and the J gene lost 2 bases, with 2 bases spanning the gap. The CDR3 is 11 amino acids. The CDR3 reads CASSSNYGYTF. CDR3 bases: TGTGCCAGCAGTTCCAACTATGGCTACACCTTC.

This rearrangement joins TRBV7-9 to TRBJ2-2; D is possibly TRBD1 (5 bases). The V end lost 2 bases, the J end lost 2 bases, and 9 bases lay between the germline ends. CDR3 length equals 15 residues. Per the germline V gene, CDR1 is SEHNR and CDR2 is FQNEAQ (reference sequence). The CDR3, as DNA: TGTGCCAGCAGCTTACAGGGCCCAAACACCGGGGAGCTGTTTTTT. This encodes CASSLQGPNTGELFF.

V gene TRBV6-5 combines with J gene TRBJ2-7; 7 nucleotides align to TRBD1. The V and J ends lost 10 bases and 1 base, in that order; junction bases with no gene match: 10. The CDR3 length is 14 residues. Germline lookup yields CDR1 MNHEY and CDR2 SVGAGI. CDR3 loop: CAIREGAVSYEQYF. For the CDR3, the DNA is TGTGCCATCCGCGAGGGGGCCGTATCCTACGAGCAGTACTTC.

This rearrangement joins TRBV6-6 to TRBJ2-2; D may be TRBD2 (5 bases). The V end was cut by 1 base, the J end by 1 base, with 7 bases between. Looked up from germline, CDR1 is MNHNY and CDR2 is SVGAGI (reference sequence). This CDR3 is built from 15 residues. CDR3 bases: TGTGCCAGCAGTTACTATGAGGGGAACACCGGGGAGCTGTTTTTT. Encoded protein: CASSYYEGNTGELFF.